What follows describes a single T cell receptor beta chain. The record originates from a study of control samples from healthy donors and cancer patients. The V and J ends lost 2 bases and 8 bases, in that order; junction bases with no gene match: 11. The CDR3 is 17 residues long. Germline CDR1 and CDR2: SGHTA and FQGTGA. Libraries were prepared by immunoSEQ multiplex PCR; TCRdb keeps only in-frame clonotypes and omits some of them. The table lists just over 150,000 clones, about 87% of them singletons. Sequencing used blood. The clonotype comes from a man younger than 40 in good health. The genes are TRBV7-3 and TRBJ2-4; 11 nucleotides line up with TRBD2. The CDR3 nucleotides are TGTGCCAGCAGCTTATTACCGGGACTAGCGGTCCAGGACATTCAGTACTTC. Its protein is CASSLLPGLAVQDIQYF. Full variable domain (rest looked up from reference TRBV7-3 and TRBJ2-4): GAGVSQTPSNKVTEKGKYVELRCDPISGHTALYWYRQSLGQGPEFLIYFQGTGAADDSGLPNDRFFAVRPEGSVSTLKIQRTERGDSAVYLCASSLLPGLAVQDIQYFGAGTRLSVL.